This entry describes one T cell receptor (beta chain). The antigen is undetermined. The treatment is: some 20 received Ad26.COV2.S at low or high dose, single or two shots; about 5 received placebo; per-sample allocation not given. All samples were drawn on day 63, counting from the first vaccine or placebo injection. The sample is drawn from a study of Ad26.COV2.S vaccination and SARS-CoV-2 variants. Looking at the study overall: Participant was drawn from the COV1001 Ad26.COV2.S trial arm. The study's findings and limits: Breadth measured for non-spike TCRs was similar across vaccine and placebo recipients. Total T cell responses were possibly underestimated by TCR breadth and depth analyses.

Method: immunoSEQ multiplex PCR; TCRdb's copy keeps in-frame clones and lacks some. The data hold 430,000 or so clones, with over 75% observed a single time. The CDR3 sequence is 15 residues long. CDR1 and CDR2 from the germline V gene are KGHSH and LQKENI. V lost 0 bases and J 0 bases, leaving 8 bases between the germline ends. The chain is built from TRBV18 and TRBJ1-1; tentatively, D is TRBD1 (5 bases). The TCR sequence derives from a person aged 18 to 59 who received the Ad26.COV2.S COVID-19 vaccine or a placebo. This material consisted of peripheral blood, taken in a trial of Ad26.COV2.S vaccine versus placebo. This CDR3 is CASSPPGPLNTEAFF. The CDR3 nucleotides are TGTGCCAGCTCACCACCGGGACCACTGAACACTGAAGCTTTCTTT.